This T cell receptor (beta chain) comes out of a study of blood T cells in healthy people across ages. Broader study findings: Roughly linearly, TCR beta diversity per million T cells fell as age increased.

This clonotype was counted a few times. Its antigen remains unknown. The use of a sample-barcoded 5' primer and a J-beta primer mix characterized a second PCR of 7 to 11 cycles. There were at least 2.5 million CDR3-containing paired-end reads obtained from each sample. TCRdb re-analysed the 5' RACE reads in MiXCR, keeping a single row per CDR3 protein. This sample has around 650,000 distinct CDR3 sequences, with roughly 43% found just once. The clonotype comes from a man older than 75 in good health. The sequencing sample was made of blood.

CDR3 DNA: TGCGCCAGCAGCGACGGGACAGGGGTCTATGGCTACACCTTC. Translated: CASSDGTGVYGYTF. V usage is TRBV5-1 and J usage is TRBJ1-2; 10 bases line up with TRBD1. The CDR3 length is 14 residues. Looked up from germline, CDR1 is SGHRS and CDR2 is YFSETQ. The ends lost 4 bases at V and 4 bases at J; junction bases unmatched: 4.